These T cell receptor beta chains were read from a single sample in a study of CD8 T cells in Susac syndrome. In TCRdb, the immunoSEQ multiplex PCR reads were re-called with MiXCR into one record per CDR3 protein. The data show nearly 70,000 distinct CDR3 sequences, around 93% seen once. Sequencing was done on a sample of CD8+ T cells from PBMCs. These receptors were obtained from a human donor in good health. Both conserved end residues are part of each CDR3. Each record gives: J gene, V gene, clone size, D gene, CDR3 DNA, CDR3 protein. The D gene is left open where the match is weak. Only some rows state a clone size, as once, few, many or a class for expanded clones.

TRBJ1-2	TRBV25-1	NA	NA	TGTGCCAGCAGTGGGACTCAGGGGTATGATGGCTACACCTTC	CASSGTQGYDGYTF
TRBJ2-7	TRBV12-3/TRBV12-4	NA	TRBD2	TGTGCCAGCAGTTGGCGAGCGGGGGGCGACGAGCAGTACTTC	CASSWRAGGDEQYF
TRBJ1-1	TRBV19	NA	NA	TGTGCCAGTAGTGGAGAGGACACTGAAGCTTTCTTT	CASSGEDTEAFF
TRBJ1-1	TRBV28	NA	NA	TGTGCCAGCAGCAAGACGCTGATGAACACTGAAGCTTTCTTT	CASSKTLMNTEAFF
TRBJ2-4	TRBV7-9	NA	NA	TGTGCCAGCAGCTCTAGCGTCATTGGGCTGGGGGCCAAAAACATTCAGTACTTC	CASSSSVIGLGAKNIQYF
TRBJ2-1	TRBV29-1	NA	NA	TGCAGCGTGATCCAAGCGGGCATTTACAATGAGCAGTTCTTC	CSVIQAGIYNEQFF
TRBJ2-7	TRBV28	NA	NA	TGTGCCAGCAGTTTAGGGTGGGTAGGGCAGTACTTC	CASSLGWVGQYF
TRBJ2-7	TRBV27	once	TRBD1	TGTGCCAGCAGTTTATGGGGGGGACAGGGTAACTACGAGCAGTACTTC	CASSLWGGQGNYEQYF
TRBJ2-3	TRBV6-4	once	TRBD1	TGTGCCAGCAGCACCGGGACAGACACAGATACGCAGTATTTT	CASSTGTDTDTQYF
TRBJ2-1	TRBV4-1	few	NA	TGCGCCAGCAGCCAAGAAGGCCAGGGCAGCTACAATGAGCAGTTCTTC	CASSQEGQGSYNEQFF
TRBJ1-1	TRBV6-2/TRBV6-3	NA	TRBD1	TGTGCCAGCAGTTACTCGGGGACAGGGGAGAACACTGAAGCTTTCTTT	CASSYSGTGENTEAFF
TRBJ1-2	TRBV25-1	NA	NA	TGTGCCAGCAGCTTCTCGGAGGGAAACTATGGCTACACCTTC	CASSFSEGNYGYTF
TRBJ1-1	TRBV3-1	NA	NA	TGTGCCAGCAGCCAAGTAAGGGAGAACACTGAAGCTTTCTTT	CASSQVRENTEAFF
TRBJ2-7	TRBV4-1	NA	TRBD2	TGCGCCAGCAGCCAATTAGCGGGGAGCTTCGAGCAGTACTTC	CASSQLAGSFEQYF
TRBJ2-7	TRBV6-5	NA	NA	TGTGCCAGCAGCGGCAACTACGAGCAGTACTTC	CASSGNYEQYF